These 17 T cell receptor beta chains share one sample of origin, sequenced in a study of T-cell reconstitution after alpha-beta-depleted transplantation in children. The TCRbeta library was prepared with unique molecular identifiers. TCRdb itself ran the PCR reads through MiXCR, one entry per CDR3 protein. The sample has around 250,000 distinct CDR3 sequences, 9.9% seen once. The source material was PBMCs from the stem cell graft donor, sampled from the stem cell graft. The receptors stem from a human donor who donated a stem cell graft to a child with SCID.

The DNA of the CDR3 is TGCGCCAGCAGCTTAGCTGGTATGGTTCGCACAGATACGCAGTATTTT. This codes for CASSLAGMVRTDTQYF. The chain has TRBV5-1 and TRBJ2-3; D is uncertain. This CDR3 region has 16 residues. V shed 2 bases and J shed 1 base, with 14 bases lying between them. Germline CDR1 SGHRS, CDR2 YFSETQ.

At least ten counts were recorded for this clonotype. The chain carries TRBV12-3 or TRBV12-4 and TRBJ1-4; 9 bases map to TRBD1. V was pared by 6 bases and J by 8 bases, with 10 bases of the junction left unmatched. The CDR3 length is 15 residues. In DNA form, the CDR3 reads TGTGCCAGCAGCCCAGGGGGACAGGGCGCCGAAAAACTGTTTTTT. Protein sequence: CASSPGGQGAEKLFF.

This clonotype was seen only a few times. This chain connects TRBV20-1 to TRBJ1-2; 10 bases align to TRBD1. The CDR3 has 15 amino acids. With 0 bases clipped from V and 4 bases from J, the junction kept 5 bases outside the gene matches. Per the germline V gene, CDR1 is DFQATT and CDR2 is SNEGSKA (reference sequence). CDR3 in DNA: TGCAGTGCTAGAGACGGGGGACAGGGGAGCTATGGCTACACCTTC. Translating gives CSARDGGQGSYGYTF.

The chain has TRBV12-3 or TRBV12-4 and TRBJ1-1; no reliable D call. This CDR3 is built from 14 residues. Trimming stripped 5 bases from V and 0 bases from J, with 10 bases between. The CDR3 here is CASSHNSMNTEAFF. The CDR3 region has the DNA TGTGCCAGCAGTCATAACAGCATGAACACTGAAGCTTTCTTT.

The chain couples TRBV21-1 to TRBJ2-2; TRBD2, the table's D call, lacks a check against the DNA. TRBV21-1 is deemed a pseudogene. CDR3 length: 15 amino acids. The CDR3 loop is CASSPPGLYTGELFF. The DNA of the CDR3 is TGTGCCAGCAGTCCCCCGGGACTCTACACCGGGGAGCTGTTTTTT.

In this sample, this clonotype turned up many times. J is TRBJ1-1 and V is TRBV12-3 or TRBV12-4; D perhaps matches TRBD1 (5 bases). There are 15 residues in the CDR3. Deletions cut 2 bases from V and 0 bases from J, with 10 bases between. The CDR3 reads CASSLKGVVNTEAFF. CDR3 nucleotide sequence: TGTGCCAGCAGTTTAAAAGGGGTTGTGAACACTGAAGCTTTCTTT.

This clonotype occurred a few times. The chain links TRBV15 to TRBJ2-3; 7 nucleotides line up with TRBD2. J was trimmed by 0 bases and V by 0 bases; bases with no gene match: 6. Germline CDR1 LNHNV, CDR2 YYDKDF (reference sequence). The CDR3 extends over 17 amino acids. The CDR3 reads CATSRDPAGVSTDTQYF. The CDR3 nucleotides read TGTGCCACCAGCAGAGATCCGGCGGGGGTTAGCACAGATACGCAGTATTTT.

This chain connects TRBV19 to TRBJ1-5; no firm D call. Germline CDR1 is LNHDA and CDR2 is SQIVND (reference sequence). The germline V and J ends were trimmed by 3 bases and 6 bases, with 15 bases remaining between them. This CDR3 has 15 amino acids. CDR3 region: CASSIGFQSVQPQHF. For the CDR3, the DNA is TGTGCCAGTAGTATTGGCTTTCAGAGTGTTCAGCCCCAGCATTTT.

In this sample, this clonotype turned up a few times. This chain uses TRBV20-1 with TRBJ1-2; TRBD1 aligns across 8 bases. Losses at the gene ends were 6 bases for V and 4 bases for J; bases not matched to a gene: 13. Germline loops: CDR1 DFQATT, CDR2 SNEGSKA (reference sequence). The CDR3 consists of 15 residues. The CDR3 sequence is CSAQPGQAVGYGYTF. For the CDR3, the DNA is TGCAGTGCACAACCGGGACAGGCTGTTGGCTATGGCTACACCTTC.

The rearrangement links TRBV5-1 to TRBJ2-7; D might be TRBD2 (6 bases). The CDR3 sequence is 13 residues long. V lost 6 bases and J lost 5, with 15 bases in between. The V gene's germline CDR1 is SGHRS and CDR2 YFSETQ. CDR3 sequence: CASKLLWEDEQYF. CDR3 nucleotide sequence: TGCGCCAGCAAGTTGTTATGGGAGGACGAGCAGTACTTC.

This clonotype was counted only a few times. This chain joins TRBV29-1 and TRBJ2-2; the D is unclear. CDR3 length: 16 residues. The ends were cut back, 7 bases at V and 3 bases at J, with 21 bases in the middle. Per germline, CDR1 SQVTM and CDR2 ANQGSEA. In nucleotides, the CDR3 is TGCAGCGCCGGCAGATTAAAAGCCATGGACACCGGGGAGCTGTTTTTT. Translated: CSAGRLKAMDTGELFF.

Only a few counts were recorded for this clonotype. V gene TRBV9 combines with J gene TRBJ2-1; no reliable D call. Germline CDR1 reads SGDLS; CDR2 reads YYNGEE. V was trimmed by 5 bases and J by 9 bases, leaving 15 bases between them. The CDR3 covers 13 residues. The CDR3 DNA follows: TGTGCCAGCAGGGACCAGGTGTCGGGTGAGCAGTTCTTC. This sequence encodes CASRDQVSGEQFF.

The chain joins TRBV12-3 or TRBV12-4 to TRBJ2-3; TRBD1 is a possible D gene (6 bases). V was trimmed by 7 bases and J by 2 bases, leaving 10 bases between them. This CDR3 region has 13 residues. This chain's CDR3 is CASTGQLTDTQYF. CDR3 bases: TGTGCCAGCACGGGACAACTCACAGATACGCAGTATTTT.

The chain is built from TRBV18 and TRBJ1-2; D is possibly TRBD1 (5 bases). The CDR3 is 17 amino acids. Germline CDR1 and CDR2: KGHSH and LQKENI. The V and J ends lost 3 bases and 4 bases respectively, with 21 bases between them. The chain's CDR3 is CASSPQPSTEGGYGYTF. CDR3 nucleotides: TGTGCCAGCTCACCGCAGCCATCGACAGAGGGAGGCTATGGCTACACCTTC.

The chain recombines TRBV7-9 with TRBJ2-1; TRBD2 matches at 10 bases. CDR3 length: 17 amino acids. Germline V lookup: CDR1 SEHNR, CDR2 FQNEAQ (reference sequence). The V gene end was trimmed by 3 bases and the J gene end by 2 bases; junction bases not matched to a gene: 7. The CDR3 reads CASSFPPSGGAYNEQFF. CDR3 DNA: TGTGCCAGCAGCTTCCCCCCTAGCGGGGGAGCCTACAATGAGCAGTTCTTC. Based on the CDR3 plus reference TRBV7-9 and TRBJ2-1, the full variable domain is DTGVSQNPRHKITKRGQNVTFRCDPISEHNRLYWYRQTLGQGPEFLTYFQNEAQLEKSRLLSDRFSAERPKGSFSTLEIQRTEQGDSAMYLCASSFPPSGGAYNEQFFGPGTRLTVL.

The table lists this clonotype with a few counts. The V gene is TRBV20-1, the J gene TRBJ1-5, with D unclear. CDR1 DFQATT and CDR2 SNEGSKA come from the germline V gene (reference sequence). Trimming shortened V by 0 bases and J by 7 bases, and 13 bases separated the two germline ends. This CDR3 contains 14 residues. The CDR3 here is CSAREPGLGQPQHF. CDR3 nucleotide sequence: TGCAGTGCTAGAGAACCGGGCTTGGGACAGCCCCAGCATTTT.

V is TRBV5-5 and J is TRBJ1-2; D might be TRBD1 (5 bases). Germline CDR1 SGHKS, CDR2 YYEKEE (reference sequence). This CDR3 contains 15 residues. The ends were cut back, 0 bases at V and 3 bases at J, with 12 bases in the middle. The CDR3 sequence is CASSLVTGHDYGYTF. The CDR3 coding sequence is TGTGCCAGCAGCTTGGTAACGGGGCACGACTATGGCTACACCTTC.